The next 8 T cell receptor beta chains were all read from a single sample in a study of shared clonotypes between healthy human individuals. Profiling relied on immunoSEQ multiplex PCR, and the TCRdb table lists in-frame clones only, not all of them. The profile shows some 2.1 million clones, 90% to 95% of them singletons. Specimen: naive CD4+ T cells sorted from blood. Subset indicated: CD45RA+ positively selected. These TCRs come from a man between 18 and 29 years old in good health.

The sample holds one count of this clone. The chain employs TRBV6-6 and TRBJ1-5, with TRBD1 matching 10 bases. Trimming took 5 bases from V and 4 from J; bases not matched to a gene: 5. The CDR3 runs 15 residues. Germline-derived CDR1 and CDR2 are MNHNY and SVGAGI (reference sequence). The CDR3 coding sequence is TGTGCCAGCAGTCCTGGGGGACAGGGGAATCAGCCCCAGCATTTT. Amino acids: CASSPGGQGNQPQHF.

This clone occurred a few times. V usage is TRBV5-6 and J usage is TRBJ2-7, with 7 bases aligning to TRBD1. In germline, CDR1 is SGHDT, CDR2 YYEEEE. V lost 4 bases, J lost 3 bases, and 10 bases stayed unmatched. The CDR3 contains 15 residues. This CDR3 is CASSPGPGQVYEQYF. The DNA of the CDR3 is TGTGCCAGCAGCCCGGGTCCCGGACAGGTCTACGAGCAGTACTTC.

V and J are TRBV10-1 and TRBJ2-2; 8 nucleotides agree with TRBD2. The CDR3 totals 15 residues. Germline trimming cut 9 bases from V and 7 bases from J; bases unmatched to any gene: 13. Germline CDR1 WNHNN, CDR2 SYGVQD (reference sequence). CDR3 nucleotide sequence: TGCGCCAGTTCCTCCACCGGGGGGGCGAGCGGGGAGCTGTTTTTT. This translates into CASSSTGGASGELFF.

The chain joins TRBV14 to TRBJ2-1; 11 positions agree with TRBD2. There are 15 residues in the CDR3. V lost 6 bases, J lost 4 bases, and 5 bases stayed unmatched. Germline CDR1 is SGHDN and CDR2 is FVKESK. The CDR3 coding sequence is TGTGCCAGCAGTATTAGCGGGAGGGCTTACAATGAGCAGTTCTTC. Its protein product is CASSISGRAYNEQFF.

The chain links TRBV28 to TRBJ1-1; D not certain. Germline V gene data show CDR1 as MDHEN and CDR2 as SYDVKM. V lost 5 bases, J lost 6 bases, and 13 bases lay in between. The CDR3 loop spans 13 amino acids. The CDR3 DNA sequence: TGTGCCAGCAGTACTGCCCCGGACCCTGAAGCTTTCTTT. Residues: CASSTAPDPEAFF.

J is TRBJ1-1 and V is TRBV7-9; 9 bases agree with TRBD1. Germline CDR1 reads SEHNR; CDR2 reads FQNEAQ (reference sequence). The junction had 8 bases not matched to a gene; V was cut back by 5 bases and J by 10 bases. This CDR3 has 13 amino acids. Written as DNA, the CDR3 is TGTGCCAGCAGCAACAGGGGGCAGCTTGGAGCTTTCTTT. Protein sequence: CASSNRGQLGAFF.

The chain links TRBV14 to TRBJ1-2; no firm D call. CDR3 length: 14 residues. The ends were cut back, 4 bases at V and 2 bases at J, with 11 bases in the middle. The germline CDR1 and CDR2 sequences are SGHDN and FVKESK. CDR3 amino acids: CASSPKHNNYGYTF. The DNA of the CDR3 is TGTGCCAGCAGCCCCAAACACAACAACTATGGCTACACCTTC.

The rearrangement uses TRBV11-2 and TRBJ2-1; 7 bases line up with TRBD1. V was clipped by 3 bases and J by 5 bases; unmatched bases: 13. Germline CDR1 reads SGHAT; CDR2 reads FQNNGV. CDR3 length equals 17 residues. This CDR3 is CASSFFLKTGPNNEQFF. CDR3 bases: TGTGCCAGCAGCTTTTTTCTAAAGACAGGGCCCAACAATGAGCAGTTCTTC.